This T cell receptor (beta chain) was sequenced during a study of blood T cell repertoires in COVID-19. Unmatched junction bases numbered 5, after V lost 0 bases and J lost 3 bases. The CDR3 totals 15 residues. Germline assignment: CDR1 LGHNA and CDR2 YSLEER. Assay: immunoSEQ multiplex PCR; the TCRdb copy retains only in-frame clones and omits some. The sample includes roughly 130,000 clones, roughly 84% of them seen just once. The chain employs TRBV4-3 and TRBJ2-7, with 7 bases fitting TRBD1. The sample was PBMCs or T cells enriched from blood (not recorded which). This receptor was obtained from a man in his forties with acute COVID-19. CDR3 coding DNA: TGCGCCAGCAGCCAAGATGTGGACAGGAGCTACGAGCAGTACTTC. Its protein is CASSQDVDRSYEQYF.